This TCR beta chain was retrieved from a study of OX40 agonist ivuxolimab in advanced cancers. Study-level background: Dose-escalation patients were diagnosed with hepatocellular carcinoma, melanoma, renal cell cancer or head and neck cancer. Overall study results and limits: Circulating CD4+ and CD8+ T cells showed clonal expansion by week 6 at 0.1 to 3.0 mg/kg. Partial responders receiving 0.1-3.0 mg/kg showed among the lowest clonal expansion.

This clone appeared a single time. What it binds is unknown. At one boundary the junction diverges from the germline segment, which might be a read error. Libraries were prepared by immunoSEQ multiplex PCR; TCRdb keeps only in-frame clonotypes and omits some of them. Of fewer than 80,000 clones in the sample, 91% were seen once. Sequences were derived from CD4+ or CD8+ T cells sorted from blood, sampled in a trial of the OX40 agonist ivuxolimab. This TCR came from an adult with an advanced solid tumor such as melanoma, head and neck, liver or kidney cancer.

CDR3 nucleotide sequence: TGTGCCAGCCGTTTAGGCCAGGGGGATAACTATGGCTACACCTTC. The encoded protein is CASRLGQGDNYGYTF. V is TRBV28 and J is TRBJ1-2; 7 nucleotides match TRBD1. Germline values: CDR1 MDHEN, CDR2 SYDVKM. The CDR3 has 15 residues.